What follows are 16 T cell receptor beta chains derived from one specimen sequenced in a study of T cells after yellow fever vaccination. TCRdb analysed the 5' RACE reads with MiXCR anew, one entry per CDR3 protein. The sample includes around 350,000 distinct CDR3 sequences, more than 9% of them seen just once. The sequencing here drew on PBMCs, taken on the day of the first yellow fever vaccination. These receptors came from a man aged 18 to 29 who received the YFV17D yellow fever vaccine.

This clonotype was recorded only once. This chain joins TRBV4-3 and TRBJ2-6, with D unresolved. Germline CDR1 LGHNA, CDR2 YSLEER. Trimming removed 2 bases at V and 0 bases at J, with 5 bases between. The CDR3 has 15 residues. Here the CDR3 DNA reads TGCGCCAGCAGCCAATTGATCTCTGGGGCCAACGTCCTGACTTTC. Protein sequence: CASSQLISGANVLTF.

J is TRBJ2-1 and V is TRBV5-1; 9 bases agree with TRBD1. This CDR3 has 15 amino acids. Germline lookup yields CDR1 SGHRS and CDR2 YFSETQ. Trimming removed 0 bases from V and 6 bases from J; junction bases left unmatched: 4. The CDR3 loop is CASSLVGTGTNEQFF. CDR3 bases: TGCGCCAGCAGCTTGGTTGGGACAGGGACCAATGAGCAGTTCTTC. Filled out from reference TRBV5-1 and TRBJ2-1, the complete variable domain reads KAGVTQTPRYLIKTRGQQVTLSCSPISGHRSVSWYQQTPGQGLQFLFEYFSETQRNKGNFPGRFSGRQFSNSRSEMNVSTLELGDSALYLCASSLVGTGTNEQFFGPGTRLTVL.

This chain joins TRBV7-8 and TRBJ1-2, with TRBD1 matching 7 bases. The junction had 18 bases not matched to a gene; V was cut back by 4 bases and J by 10 bases. This CDR3 spans 16 amino acids. CDR1 is SGHVS and CDR2 is FQNEAQ in the germline V gene. Here the CDR3 DNA reads TGTGCCAGCAGCTCATCCCCCCGGACAGGCCTACCACACTACACCTTC. It encodes CASSSSPRTGLPHYTF.

The V gene is TRBV6-5, the J gene TRBJ2-1; TRBD2 matches at 8 bases. From germline, CDR1 is MNHEY and CDR2 SVGAGI. The CDR3 runs 17 residues. V gave up 8 bases and J gave up 0 bases; unmatched junction bases: 12. Here the CDR3 reads CASGLLIAGSSYNEQFF. CDR3 DNA: TGTGCCAGCGGTTTGCTTATAGCGGGGAGCTCCTACAATGAGCAGTTCTTC.

This clonotype was seen repeatedly, ten times or more. This chain links TRBV6-1 with TRBJ2-3; tentatively, D is TRBD2 (5 bases). With 6 bases removed from V and 4 bases from J, the gap between germline ends came to 11 bases. The CDR3 loop spans 13 amino acids. Looked up from germline, CDR1 is MNHNS and CDR2 is SASEGT. The chain's CDR3 is CASSKTRADTQYF. The DNA of the CDR3 is TGTGCCAGCAGCAAAACTAGGGCAGATACGCAGTATTTT.

The chain joins TRBV20-1 to TRBJ2-3; tentative D call: TRBD1 (6 bases). The CDR3 consists of 15 residues. V gave up 4 bases and J gave up 2 bases, with 16 bases separating them. Germline V gives CDR1 DFQATT, CDR2 SNEGSKA (reference sequence). The CDR3 region is CSAILRTVNTDTQYF. The CDR3, as DNA: TGCAGTGCTATCCTCCGGACAGTCAACACAGATACGCAGTATTTT.

The chain recombines TRBV11-3 with TRBJ1-4, with TRBD1 matching over 7 bases. The ends lost 4 bases at V and 0 bases at J; junction bases unmatched: 20. This CDR3 comprises 21 residues. CDR1 SGHNT and CDR2 YENEEA come from the germline V gene. The CDR3 region is CASSSFSPGQTVIATNEKLFF. For the CDR3, the DNA is TGTGCCAGCAGCTCTTTTTCACCGGGACAGACTGTTATTGCAACTAATGAAAAACTGTTTTTT.

This clonotype was observed many times. The chain joins TRBV7-2 to TRBJ2-3; D gene ambiguous. The germline V gene encodes CDR1 SGHTA and CDR2 FQGNSA. The V and J ends lost 3 bases and 4 bases respectively, with 8 bases between them. The CDR3 sequence is 13 residues long. Here the CDR3 DNA reads TGTGCCAGCAGCTTCAGGTTCCCAGATACGCAGTATTTT. Its protein product is CASSFRFPDTQYF.

The chain combines TRBV4-3 with TRBJ2-2; no firm D call. Trimming took 0 bases from V and 3 from J, leaving 8 bases between them. CDR3 length: 15 amino acids. Germline values: CDR1 LGHNA, CDR2 YSLEER. In DNA, the CDR3 is TGCGCCAGCAGCCAAGATATCGGGTACACCGGGGAGCTGTTTTTT. Its protein is CASSQDIGYTGELFF.

The chain has TRBV28 and TRBJ2-1, with TRBD1 matching over 10 bases. The CDR3 sequence is 15 residues long. Trimming removed 3 bases from V and 8 bases from J; junction bases left unmatched: 7. Germline CDR1 and CDR2: MDHEN and SYDVKM. CDR3 protein: CASSLPGQGLYEQFF. As DNA, the CDR3 is TGTGCCAGCAGTTTGCCGGGACAGGGGTTATATGAGCAGTTCTTC.

The sample holds many counts of this clonotype. The chain carries TRBV29-1 and TRBJ2-5; D not certain. The CDR3 covers 12 residues. V lost 3 bases, J lost 5 bases, and 10 bases lay in between. Germline-derived CDR1 and CDR2 are SQVTM and ANQGSEA. This CDR3 is CSVDETTETQYF. The CDR3 DNA sequence: TGCAGCGTTGATGAGACGACGGAGACCCAGTACTTC. The full variable domain, with the rest looked up from reference TRBV29-1 and TRBJ2-5, is SAVISQKPSRDICQRGTSLTIQCQVDSQVTMMFWYRQQPGQSLTLIATANQGSEATYESGFVIDKFPISRPNLTFSTLTVSNMSPEDSSIYLCSVDETTETQYFGPGTRLLVL.

This clonotype was counted a few times. The chain combines TRBV7-8 with TRBJ2-5; no definite D call. V was shortened by 0 bases and J by 2 bases, with 13 bases between the two germline ends. The CDR3 consists of 16 residues. CDR1 is SGHVS and CDR2 is FQNEAQ in the germline V gene. CDR3 DNA: TGTGCCAGCAGCTTAGCGGTGTATGTGTTGCAAGAGACCCAGTACTTC. It is translated as CASSLAVYVLQETQYF.

This chain connects TRBV5-1 to TRBJ2-1; D unresolved. Trimming cost V 2 bases and J 0 bases, with 6 bases left between them. Germline-derived CDR1 and CDR2 are SGHRS and YFSETQ. The CDR3 length is 14 residues. CDR3 nucleotide sequence: TGCGCCAGCAGCTTTCCGGGCTCCTACAATGAGCAGTTCTTC. Amino acids: CASSFPGSYNEQFF.

This chain uses TRBV30 with TRBJ2-7, with a weak D call TRBD2 (5 bases). Looked up from germline, CDR1 is GTSNPN and CDR2 is SVGIG (reference sequence). The ends were cut back, 0 bases at V and 3 bases at J, with 9 bases in the middle. CDR3 length equals 13 residues. The CDR3 nucleotides read TGTGCCTGGAGTGTACAAGGAGGCTACGAGCAGTACTTC. Translation gives CAWSVQGGYEQYF.

The genes are TRBV27 and TRBJ2-3; no clear D. The germline CDR1 and CDR2 sequences are MNHEY and SMNVEV (reference sequence). Between the trimmed V and J ends, which lost 4 bases and 4 bases, there was a span of 15 bases. This CDR3 has 15 residues. In nucleotides, the CDR3 is TGTGCCAGCAGTTCCGGCGTTGGGCTTCCAGATACGCAGTATTTT. As protein: CASSSGVGLPDTQYF.

This chain links TRBV4-1 with TRBJ2-7; D is possibly TRBD1 (6 bases). Germline CDR1 MGHRA, CDR2 YSYEKL. Trimming removed 2 bases from V and 1 base from J, with 12 bases in between. This CDR3 is 15 amino acids long. The chain's CDR3 is CASSQIQTGSYEQYF. CDR3 sequence (DNA): TGCGCCAGCAGCCAAATACAGACAGGATCCTACGAGCAGTACTTC.